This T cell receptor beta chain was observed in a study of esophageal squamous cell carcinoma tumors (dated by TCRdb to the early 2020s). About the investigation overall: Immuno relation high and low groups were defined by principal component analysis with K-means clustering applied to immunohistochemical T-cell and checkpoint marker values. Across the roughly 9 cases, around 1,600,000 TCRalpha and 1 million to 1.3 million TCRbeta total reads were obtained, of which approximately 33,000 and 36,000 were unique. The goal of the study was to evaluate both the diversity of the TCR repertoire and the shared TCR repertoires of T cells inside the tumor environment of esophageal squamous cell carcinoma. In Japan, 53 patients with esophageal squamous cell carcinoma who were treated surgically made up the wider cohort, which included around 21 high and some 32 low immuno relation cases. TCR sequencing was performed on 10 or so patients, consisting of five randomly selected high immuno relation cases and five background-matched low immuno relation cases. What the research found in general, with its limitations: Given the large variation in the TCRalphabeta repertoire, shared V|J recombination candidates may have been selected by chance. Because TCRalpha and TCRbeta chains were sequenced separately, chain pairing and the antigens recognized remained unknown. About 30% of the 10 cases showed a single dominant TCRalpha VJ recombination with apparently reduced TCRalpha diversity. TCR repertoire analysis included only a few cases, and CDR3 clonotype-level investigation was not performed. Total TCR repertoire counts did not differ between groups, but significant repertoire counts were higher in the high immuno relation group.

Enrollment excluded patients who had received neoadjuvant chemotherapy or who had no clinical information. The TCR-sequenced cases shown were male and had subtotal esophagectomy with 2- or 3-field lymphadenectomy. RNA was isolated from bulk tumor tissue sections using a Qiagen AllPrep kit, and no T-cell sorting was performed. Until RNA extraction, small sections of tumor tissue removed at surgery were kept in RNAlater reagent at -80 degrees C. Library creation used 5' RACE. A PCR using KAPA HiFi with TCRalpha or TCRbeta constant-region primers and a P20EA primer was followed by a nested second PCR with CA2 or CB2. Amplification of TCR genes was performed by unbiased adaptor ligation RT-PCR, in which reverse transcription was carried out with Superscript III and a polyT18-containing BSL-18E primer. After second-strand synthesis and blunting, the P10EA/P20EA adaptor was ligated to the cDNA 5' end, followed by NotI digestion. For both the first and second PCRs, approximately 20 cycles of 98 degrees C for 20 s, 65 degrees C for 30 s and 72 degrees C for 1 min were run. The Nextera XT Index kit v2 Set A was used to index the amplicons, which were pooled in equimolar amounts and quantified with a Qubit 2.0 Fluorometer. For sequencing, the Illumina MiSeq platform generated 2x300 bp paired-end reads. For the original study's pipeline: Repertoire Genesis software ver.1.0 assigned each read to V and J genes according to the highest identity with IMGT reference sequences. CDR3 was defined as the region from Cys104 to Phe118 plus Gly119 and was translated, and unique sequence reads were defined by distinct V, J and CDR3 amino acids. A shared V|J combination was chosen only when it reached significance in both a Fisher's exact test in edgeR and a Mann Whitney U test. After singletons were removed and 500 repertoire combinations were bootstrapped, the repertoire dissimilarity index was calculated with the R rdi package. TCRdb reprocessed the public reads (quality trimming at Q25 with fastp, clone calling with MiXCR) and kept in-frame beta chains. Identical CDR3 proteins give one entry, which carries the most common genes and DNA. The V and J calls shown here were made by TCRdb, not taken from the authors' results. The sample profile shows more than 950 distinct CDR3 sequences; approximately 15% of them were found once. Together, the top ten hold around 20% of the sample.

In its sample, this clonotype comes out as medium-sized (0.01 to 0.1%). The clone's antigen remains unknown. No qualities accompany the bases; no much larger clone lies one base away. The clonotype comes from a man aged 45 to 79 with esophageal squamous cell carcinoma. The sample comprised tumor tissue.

CDR3 loop: CASSLSSSGGNTIYF. In nucleotide form, the sequence is TGTGCCAGCAGCTTAAGTTCTTCTGGCGGAAACACCATATATTTT. The rearranged chain carries TRBV7-2 and TRBJ1-3; a confident D gene designation cannot be given. There are 15 amino acids in the CDR3, from cysteine to phenylalanine inclusive. Only the CDR3 region is kept as DNA, spanning 45 bases read in frame from base 1. Trimming takes 2 bases from V and 4 bases from J, and the germline ends sit 12 bases apart. Taken from the germline V gene, the CDR1 and CDR2 loops are SGHTA and FQGNSA.